A selection of T cell receptor beta chains follows, all from one sample in a study of fetal regulatory T cell absence and autoimmunity. This table comes from immunoSEQ multiplex PCR, and its TCRdb copy is limited to in-frame clones, with some not included. The sample shows around 45,000 clones, approximately 80% of them seen only once. Sequencing was done on a sample of cord blood. The receptors here all came from a newborn boy with IPEX syndrome. Each CDR3 is given with its conserved first and last residue. D genes are given only for firm matches. Not every row has a clone size; where given, it reads once, few, many or a size class.

- | TRBJ2-7 | TRBD2 | TRBV4-2 | CASSQLAAHAYEQYF | TGTGCCAGCAGCCAACTAGCGGCTCATGCCTACGAGCAGTACTTC
- | TRBJ2-3 | TRBD2 | TRBV2 | CASRTSGGARGTQYF | TGTGCCAGCAGGACTAGCGGGGGCGCGCGGGGTACGCAGTATTTT
- | TRBJ2-4 | TRBD1 | TRBV6-1 | CAISESPGTGAKNIQYF | TGTGCCATCAGTGAGTCACCCGGGACAGGGGCCAAAAACATTCAGTACTTC
- | TRBJ2-7 | TRBD1 | TRBV12-5 | CASGLGQGYEQYF | TGTGCTAGTGGTTTGGGACAGGGTTACGAGCAGTACTTC
- | TRBJ1-5 | - | TRBV6-5 | CASSLGLEVQPQHF | TGTGCCAGCAGTTTGGGACTTGAGGTTCAGCCCCAGCATTTT
- | TRBJ2-5 | - | TRBV9 | CASSVVGGAPGETQYF | TGTGCCAGCAGCGTAGTAGGAGGGGCCCCCGGGGAGACCCAGTACTTC
once | TRBJ1-2 | TRBD1 | TRBV19 | CASRQGTNYGYTF | TGTGCCAGCCGACAGGGTACAAACTATGGCTACACCTTC
few | TRBJ1-5 | TRBD1 | TRBV25-1 | CASSELGTGVQPQHF | TGTGCCAGCAGTGAACTGGGGACAGGGGTTCAGCCCCAGCATTTT
- | TRBJ2-5 | - | TRBV30 | CAWSVRLETQYF | TGTGCCTGGAGTGTACGATTGGAGACCCAGTACTTC
- | TRBJ1-1 | - | TRBV9 | CASSPLTAMNTEAFF | TGTGCCAGCAGCCCCCTGACAGCTATGAACACTGAAGCTTTCTTT
- | TRBJ1-1 | - | TRBV6-5 | CASSYKGRNTEAFF | TGTGCCAGCAGTTACAAGGGTAGGAACACTGAAGCTTTCTTT
- | TRBJ2-3 | TRBD2 | TRBV5-4 | CASSLPASGRVNTQYF | TGTGCCAGCAGCCTCCCGGCTAGCGGGAGGGTGAATACGCAGTATTTT
- | TRBJ2-3 | - | TRBV5-4 | CASSWTGTDTQYF | TGTGCCAGCAGTTGGACAGGCACAGATACGCAGTATTTT
- | TRBJ1-2 | TRBD1 | TRBV19 | CASGDSLAYGYTF | TGTGCCAGTGGGGACAGCCTAGCCTATGGCTACACCTTC
- | TRBJ2-2 | TRBD2 | TRBV27 | CASSFLPAGGLTGELFF | TGTGCCAGCAGTTTTCTCCCTGCGGGAGGGCTCACCGGGGAGCTGTTTTTT
- | TRBJ2-5 | - | TRBV29-1 | CSVGAGSKTQYF | TGCAGCGTTGGGGCAGGGTCAAAGACCCAGTACTTC
- | TRBJ2-7 | TRBD1 | TRBV7-9 | CASSHRTGGSSSYEQYF | TGTGCCAGCAGCCACCGGACAGGGGGCTCGAGCTCCTACGAGCAGTACTTC
few | TRBJ1-2 | - | TRBV5-4 | CASSLVHYGYTF | TGTGCCAGCAGCTTGGTACACTATGGCTACACCTTC
- | TRBJ2-5 | TRBD1 | TRBV6-6 | CASSYPRGQGETQYF | TGTGCCAGCAGTTACCCCAGGGGGCAGGGGGAGACCCAGTACTTC
- | TRBJ1-2 | - | TRBV6-6 | CASSYPGNYGYTF | TGTGCCAGCAGTTACCCCGGGAACTATGGCTACACCTTC
- | TRBJ2-7 | - | TRBV30 | CAWSVDTNEQYF | TGTGCCTGGAGTGTCGATACTAACGAGCAGTACTTC
- | TRBJ1-3 | - | TRBV15 | CATSRDRGLSSGNTIYF | TGTGCCACCAGCAGAGATCGGGGGTTGAGCTCTGGAAACACCATATATTTT
- | TRBJ1-1 | - | TRBV10-3 | CAISETGNTEAFF | TGTGCCATCAGTGAAACAGGGAACACTGAAGCTTTCTTT
- | TRBJ2-5 | - | TRBV5-1 | CASRGAETQYF | TGCGCCAGCCGGGGGGCCGAGACCCAGTACTTC
- | TRBJ1-5 | TRBD1 | TRBV11-3 | CASSPRQGSQPQHF | TGTGCCAGCAGCCCCAGACAGGGATCCCAGCCCCAGCATTTT
- | TRBJ2-7 | TRBD2 | TRBV27 | CASSPTSANSYEQYF | TGTGCCAGCAGCCCCACTAGCGCTAACTCCTACGAGCAGTACTTC
- | TRBJ2-7 | - | TRBV27 | CASSFYGGGLDEQYF | TGTGCCAGCAGTTTTTATGGGGGAGGCCTAGACGAGCAGTACTTC
few | TRBJ1-2 | - | TRBV6-5 | CASSLGRYYGYTF | TGTGCCAGCAGTTTGGGACGGTACTATGGCTACACCTTC
- | TRBJ2-7 | - | TRBV19 | CASSINGFYEQYF | TGTGCCAGTAGTATAAACGGATTCTACGAGCAGTACTTC
- | TRBJ2-7 | - | TRBV7-5 | CARSQSYEQYF | TGTGCCAGAAGCCAGTCCTACGAGCAGTACTTC
- | TRBJ2-5 | - | TRBV20-1 | CSASRVETQYF | TGCAGTGCTAGTCGTGTAGAGACCCAGTACTTC
- | TRBJ2-5 | - | TRBV5-4 | CASSARVGGETQYF | TGTGCCAGCAGCGCCCGTGTAGGGGGGGAGACCCAGTACTTC
- | TRBJ2-7 | TRBD2 | TRBV10-1 | CASPGMAGGSLGEQYF | TGCGCCAGCCCGGGGATGGCGGGGGGGAGCCTCGGCGAGCAGTACTTC
few | TRBJ2-7 | - | TRBV4-2 | CASSQDPTGPYEQYF | TGTGCCAGCAGCCAAGACCCGACAGGACCCTACGAGCAGTACTTC
- | TRBJ1-1 | - | TRBV7-8 | CASSLVYQATEAFF | TGTGCCAGCAGCTTAGTATATCAGGCCACTGAAGCTTTCTTT
- | TRBJ2-3 | TRBD2 | TRBV11-3 | CASSSRGGGTDTQYF | TGTGCCAGCAGTTCGCGGGGGGGCGGCACAGATACGCAGTATTTT
- | TRBJ2-3 | TRBD2 | TRBV5-1 | CASSLSGLAGSTDTQYF | TGCGCCAGCAGCTTGAGCGGACTAGCGGGGTCCACAGATACGCAGTATTTT
- | TRBJ2-7 | - | TRBV10-3 | CAISERSYEQYF | TGTGCCATCAGTGAGCGCAGTTACGAGCAGTACTTC
- | TRBJ2-1 | TRBD2 | TRBV2 | CATTGTSGFPSYNEQFF | TGTGCCACCACGGGGACTAGCGGATTCCCCTCCTACAATGAGCAGTTCTTC
- | TRBJ2-7 | TRBD2 | TRBV18 | CASSDDRVGTRVYEQYF | TGTGCCAGCTCAGACGATAGGGTCGGGACTAGGGTCTACGAGCAGTACTTC
- | TRBJ1-1 | TRBD1 | TRBV27 | CASCRPGTGCTEAFF | TGTGCCAGCTGCCGTCCCGGGACAGGGTGCACTGAAGCCTTCTTT
- | TRBJ2-1 | - | TRBV11-2 | CASSFPTAENEQFF | TGTGCCAGCAGCTTTCCTACGGCCGAGAATGAGCAGTTCTTC
- | TRBJ1-2 | - | TRBV6-6 | CASRQIGGYGYTF | TGTGCCAGCAGACAAATAGGGGGGTATGGCTACACCTTC
few | TRBJ1-2 | TRBD1 | TRBV19 | CASSRTGNYGYTF | TGTGCCAGTAGTCGGACAGGGAACTATGGCTACACCTTC
- | TRBJ1-5 | - | TRBV7-6 | CASSFWVVNQPQHF | TGTGCCAGCAGCTTTTGGGTGGTGAATCAGCCCCAGCATTTT
- | TRBJ2-1 | - | TRBV4-1 | CASSQVHGSYNEQFF | TGCGCCAGCAGCCAAGTCCACGGCTCCTACAATGAGCAGTTCTTC
- | TRBJ2-3 | TRBD2 | TRBV5-5 | CASSLGLARVSGDTQYF | TGTGCCAGCAGCTTGGGACTAGCAAGGGTCTCAGGAGATACGCAGTATTTT
- | TRBJ2-7 | TRBD2 | TRBV4-1 | CASSHRSGSSSYEQYF | TGCGCCAGCAGCCACCGTAGCGGGAGTTCGTCCTACGAGCAGTACTTC
- | TRBJ2-7 | - | TRBV6-1 | CASSEGPVNYEQYF | TGTGCCAGCAGTGAAGGGCCTGTTAACTACGAGCAGTACTTC
- | TRBJ2-1 | - | TRBV5-6 | CASSDYNEQFF | TGTGCCAGCAGCGACTACAATGAGCAGTTCTTC
- | TRBJ2-1 | - | TRBV11-2 | CASSLAGRVSEQFF | TGTGCCAGCAGCTTGGCGGGAAGGGTTAGTGAGCAGTTCTTC
- | TRBJ2-7 | TRBD1 | TRBV7-9 | CASSLFRDRGREQYF | TGTGCCAGCAGCTTGTTCCGGGACAGGGGGCGAGAGCAGTACTTC
few | TRBJ1-1 | TRBD1 | TRBV19 | CASSIQGATEAFF | TGTGCCAGTAGTATACAGGGGGCCACTGAAGCTTTCTTT
- | TRBJ2-5 | TRBD2 | TRBV4-3 | CASSQRLTSGGQETQYF | TGCGCCAGCAGCCAACGCCTGACTAGCGGGGGACAAGAGACCCAGTACTTC
- | TRBJ1-4 | - | TRBV6-5 | CASSYSDRPTNEKLFF | TGTGCCAGCAGTTACTCCGACAGGCCAACTAATGAAAAACTGTTTTTT
- | TRBJ2-2 | - | TRBV1 | CTFSRWGRGRGTGELFF | TGCACCTTTTCTCGGTGGGGGAGGGGACGAGGCACCGGGGAGCTGTTTTTT
once | TRBJ2-1 | - | TRBV9 | CASSVGGRGAYNEQFF | TGTGCCAGCAGCGTAGGAGGTAGGGGGGCTTACAATGAGCAGTTCTTC
- | TRBJ2-3 | TRBD2 | TRBV5-5 | CASSLVRRLAGTGDTQYF | TGTGCCAGCAGCTTAGTCCGCCGTCTAGCGGGTACGGGAGATACGCAGTATTTT
few | TRBJ1-1 | - | TRBV10-3 | CAISALDRTEAFF | TGTGCCATCAGTGCCCTCGACAGGACTGAAGCTTTCTTT